This T cell receptor (beta chain) originates from a study of response to subunit inactivated influenza vaccine. Study-wide points: Authors suggested each seasonal flu vaccination may recruit only limited numbers of new T cells.

MiXCR was run by TCRdb on the RT-PCR reads, yielding one entry per CDR3 protein. This table has hundreds of thousands of distinct CDR3 sequences, around 15% appearing once. This clonotype appeared a few times. Its target is unknown. In germline, CDR1 is MNHNS, CDR2 SASEGT. This CDR3 spans 18 amino acids. With 2 bases clipped from V and 4 bases from J, the junction kept 13 bases outside the gene matches. Sequenced here: PBMCs from blood, sampled around 15 days before vaccination. The rearrangement uses TRBV6-1 and TRBJ2-2; 7 nucleotides line up with TRBD2. The origin of this receptor is a man aged 45-60 years who received an inactivated influenza vaccine. DNA of the CDR3: TGTGCCAGCAGTGAATTCAAGCGGGCGGGAGTACCCACCGGGGAGCTGTTTTTT. Encoded protein: CASSEFKRAGVPTGELFF.